This T cell receptor beta chain was identified during a study of T cell responses to AZD1222 COVID-19 vaccine. General study results and limits: In a largely white British group with more females than males, clonal diversity was possibly underestimated.

Profiling relied on immunoSEQ multiplex PCR, and the TCRdb table lists in-frame clones only, not all of them. The data contain 150,000 to 200,000 clones, 80% to 90% of them singletons. Remarks on this clone: Its cognate antigen is unknown.

This CDR3 region has 13 residues. In germline, CDR1 is GTSNPN, CDR2 SVGIG (reference sequence). V shed 4 bases and J shed 8 bases, with 17 bases lying between them. This clonotype was sampled from an adult in good health. The sample consisted of peripheral blood, taken on day 0 of AZD1222 vaccination. V and J are TRBV30 and TRBJ1-2, with D uncertain. The CDR3 sequence: CAWKLGGRRGYTF. The CDR3 region has the DNA TGTGCCTGGAAGCTTGGCGGCCGACGCGGCTACACCTTC.